The 15 T cell receptor beta chains in this list originate from one sample, sequenced in a study of blood T cell repertoires in COVID-19 (dated by TCRdb to the early 2020s). The library was generated by the immunoSEQ multiplex PCR assay. Not all clones reach the TCRdb copy of this immuneACCESS table, which keeps in-frame sequences only. Checked studies attribute under half of the gap to unresolved V genes and leave the rest unexplained. The sample has about 58,000 clones on record, approximately 78% of them singletons. The ten largest clones capture more than 30% of the sample. The sequencing input was peripheral blood. The receptors derive from a man in his sixties with COVID-19, enrolled during active disease.

The chain recombines TRBV2 with TRBJ2-7, with TRBD1 identical over 10 bases. The germline V gene encodes CDR1 SNHLY and CDR2 FYNNEI. Trimming cost V 8 bases and J 5 bases; bases outside gene matches: 12. This CDR3 has 15 residues. The CDR3 bases are TGTGCCAGCGGCGGGACAGGGGAGAGGAGGAACGAGCAGTACTTC. It translates to CASGGTGERRNEQYF.

This clone was counted a single time. CDR3 coding DNA: TGTGCCAGTAGCCGACAGGGCGACCCCACTGAAGCTTTCTTT. It codes for CASSRQGDPTEAFF. The chain carries TRBV19 and TRBJ1-1, with 7 bases fitting TRBD1. The CDR3 runs 14 residues. CDR1 LNHDA and CDR2 SQIVND come from the germline V gene (reference sequence). V lost 6 bases, J lost 4 bases, and 8 bases stayed unmatched.

J is TRBJ1-4 and V is TRBV5-1; 11 positions match TRBD1. This CDR3 contains 16 residues. Germline-derived CDR1 and CDR2 are SGHRS and YFSETQ. Trimming removed 4 bases from V and 8 bases from J; junction bases left unmatched: 10. The CDR3 protein is CASSPEGQGVWEKLFF. The CDR3 DNA reads TGCGCCAGCAGCCCGGAGGGACAGGGGGTGTGGGAAAAACTGTTTTTT.

The V gene is TRBV4-3, the J gene TRBJ2-3; TRBD1 is a possible D gene (7 bases). Germline V gene sequence: CDR1 LGHNA, CDR2 YSLEER. This CDR3 is built from 16 residues. V was clipped by 0 bases and J by 3 bases, with 13 bases between them. CDR3 residues: CASSQDQTGRTDTQYF. The CDR3, as DNA: TGCGCCAGCAGCCAAGATCAGACAGGGAGGACAGATACGCAGTATTTT.

This clone appeared once. The CDR3 coding sequence is TGTGCCAGTAGATCGTCCGGGACAGGGTTCAATCAGCCCCAGCATTTT. Translation gives CASRSSGTGFNQPQHF. This chain joins TRBV19 and TRBJ1-5; 9 positions agree with TRBD1. CDR3 length equals 16 residues. CDR1 LNHDA and CDR2 SQIVND come from the germline V gene (reference sequence). The V gene end was trimmed by 6 bases and the J gene end by 3 bases; junction bases not matched to a gene: 9.

This sequence joins TRBV5-1 and TRBJ1-2, with D unresolved. CDR3 length equals 16 residues. V was cut by 4 bases and J by 6 bases, with 22 bases left in between. Germline V gene lookup returns CDR1 SGHRS and CDR2 YFSETQ. The CDR3 DNA reads as TGCGCCAGCAGCCGAGAGGGTCGGAAGTCCGGCGATGGCTACACCTTC. This codes for CASSREGRKSGDGYTF. The complete variable domain, with remaining parts taken from reference TRBV5-1 and TRBJ1-2, reads KAGVTQTPRYLIKTRGQQVTLSCSPISGHRSVSWYQQTPGQGLQFLFEYFSETQRNKGNFPGRFSGRQFSNSRSEMNVSTLELGDSALYLCASSREGRKSGDGYTFGSGTRLTVV.

This clone occurred a few times. The chain couples TRBV11-2 to TRBJ1-1; TRBD1 matches 9 bases. This CDR3 contains 15 residues. Trimming at V came to 6 bases and at J to 4 bases, leaving 9 bases not matched to a gene. Germline CDR1 and CDR2: SGHAT and FQNNGV. The CDR3 loop reads CASSSTGTGFTEAFF. CDR3 sequence (DNA): TGTGCCAGCAGTTCTACCGGGACAGGGTTCACTGAAGCTTTCTTT. Looking up the rest from reference TRBV11-2 and TRBJ1-1 gives the full variable domain: EAGVAQSPRYKIIEKRQSVAFWCNPISGHATLYWYQQILGQGPKLLIQFQNNGVVDDSQLPKDRFSAERLKGVDSTLKIQPAKLEDSAVYLCASSSTGTGFTEAFFGQGTRLTVV.

In the case of this clone: In the same sample, other DNA sequences code for this CDR3. V and J are TRBV3-1 (or the pseudogene TRBV3-2) and TRBJ1-2, with a weak D call TRBD1 (5 bases). Germline V CDR1 and CDR2: LGHDT, YNNKEL (reference sequence). Trimming took off 3 bases at V and 4 bases at J, with 6 bases between the two ends. This CDR3 has 12 residues. CDR3 amino acids: CASSQGGYGYTF. The CDR3 nucleotides are TGTGCCAGCAGCCAGGGGGGCTATGGCTACACCTTC.

The rearrangement uses TRBV5-1 and TRBJ2-3, with 7 bases that match TRBD1. J was trimmed by 12 bases and V by 3 bases; bases with no gene match: 7. Germline lookup yields CDR1 SGHRS and CDR2 YFSETQ. This CDR3 is built from 12 residues. CDR3 loop: CASSSQGSLQYF. The CDR3 DNA reads as TGCGCCAGCAGCTCACAGGGGAGTCTCCAGTATTTT.

This clone was seen only once. V and J are TRBV5-1 and TRBJ2-1, with no clear D. V lost 4 bases and J 9 bases, leaving 11 bases between the germline ends. CDR1 and CDR2 from the germline V gene are SGHRS and YFSETQ. The CDR3 sequence is 12 residues long. The CDR3 spells CASSPGTSEQFF. Here the CDR3 DNA reads TGCGCCAGCAGCCCCGGTACGAGTGAGCAGTTCTTC.

The V and J genes are TRBV5-1 and TRBJ2-5; TRBD2 aligns across 12 bases. Per germline, CDR1 SGHRS and CDR2 YFSETQ. After removal of 3 bases from V and 2 bases from J, the junction contained 8 bases not matched to a gene. This CDR3 region has 17 residues. CDR3: CASSSPSTSGRQETQYF. CDR3 nucleotide sequence: TGCGCCAGCAGCTCGCCCTCGACTAGCGGGAGACAAGAGACCCAGTACTTC.

The CDR3 DNA sequence: TGTGCCACCAGCAGAGCGGGCGGGCTCTCCTACGAGCAGTACTTC. This codes for CATSRAGGLSYEQYF. The gene calls are TRBV15 and TRBJ2-7, with D perhaps matching TRBD2 (5 bases). The germline V and J ends were trimmed by 1 base and 0 bases, with 10 bases remaining between them. Germline V lookup: CDR1 LNHNV, CDR2 YYDKDF (reference sequence). This CDR3 contains 15 residues.

V usage is TRBV7-2 and J usage is TRBJ2-7, with 7 bases identical to TRBD1. Trimming at V came to 5 bases and at J to 0 bases, leaving 10 bases not matched to a gene. The CDR3 length is 16 residues. Germline CDR1 is SGHTA and CDR2 is FQGNSA. The CDR3 nucleotides are TGTGCCAGCAGCGTCAGACAGGGACGGGGCTCCTACGAGCAGTACTTC. Translating it yields CASSVRQGRGSYEQYF. Full variable domain (outside the CDR3, taken from reference TRBV7-2 and TRBJ2-7): GAGVSQSPSNKVTEKGKDVELRCDPISGHTALYWYRQSLGQGLEFLIYFQGNSAPDKSGLPSDRFSAERTGGSVSTLTIQRTQQEDSAVYLCASSVRQGRGSYEQYFGPGTRLTVT.

The CDR3 DNA reads TGTGCCAGTAGTATTCAGGCAGCAACTAATGAAAAACTGTTTTTT. It is translated as CASSIQAATNEKLFF. The rearrangement joins TRBV19 to TRBJ1-4, with D unresolved. CDR1 LNHDA and CDR2 SQIVND come from the germline V gene (reference sequence). The CDR3 runs 15 residues. The V end lost 3 bases, the J end lost 0 bases, and 8 bases lay between the germline ends.

In nucleotides, the CDR3 is TGTGCCAGCAGTTTACACGGACAGGGACCTTTGAACTATGGCTACACCTTC. Encoded protein: CASSLHGQGPLNYGYTF. The rearrangement uses TRBV28 and TRBJ1-2; 8 nucleotides match TRBD1. J was trimmed by 2 bases and V by 2 bases; bases with no gene match: 10. The CDR3 has 17 residues. The germline gives CDR1 MDHEN, CDR2 SYDVKM.